This T cell receptor (beta chain) was found in a study of molecular identifiers for immune sequencing clone quantification. From the PCR reads, TCRdb called clonotypes with MiXCR, one entry per CDR3 protein. The sample includes under 600,000 distinct CDR3 sequences, about 26% of them seen just once. This CDR3 contains 17 residues. Germline lookup yields CDR1 GTSNPN and CDR2 SVGIG (reference sequence). The V and J ends lost 2 bases and 1 base respectively, with 18 bases between them. Sample: naive CD8+ T cells from blood, with Jurkat cell RNA spiked in. Subset noted: FACS-sorted CD8+CD4-CCR7+CD45RA+ naive T cells. The chain couples TRBV30 to TRBJ2-4; possibly TRBD1 or TRBD2 for D (6 bases each). This sequence was found in a human donor in good health. Some libraries in this study had Jurkat cell RNA spiked in. The CDR3 nucleotides read TGTGCCTGGAGTCCCGGTGCACAAGGGGGGGCCAAAAACATTCAGTACTTC. It codes for CAWSPGAQGGAKNIQYF.